The 23 T cell receptor beta chains below come from one sample, sequenced in a study of T-cell reconstitution after alpha-beta-depleted transplantation in children. Unique molecular identifiers were incorporated when the TCRbeta library was constructed. A single record per CDR3 protein comes from TCRdb applying MiXCR to the PCR reads. The sample shows about 260,000 distinct CDR3 sequences, 6.5% to 9% of them seen only once. Material: PBMCs, mostly from graft donor cells, obtained 180 days after TCRalphabeta/CD19-depleted stem cell transplant. All receptors come from a male patient between 5 and 17 years old who had a stem cell transplant for acute lymphoblastic leukemia, so the T cells may come from the graft donor.

The sample holds a few counts of this clonotype. The rearrangement joins TRBV19 to TRBJ2-1, with 7 bases identical to TRBD2. CDR1 and CDR2 from the germline V gene are LNHDA and SQIVND (reference sequence). V lost 3 bases to trimming and J lost 4 bases; unmatched junction nucleotides: 3. This CDR3 region has 14 residues. In DNA form, the CDR3 reads TGTGCCAGTAGTATTCTGGGGGGGTACAATGAGCAGTTCTTC. Amino acids: CASSILGGYNEQFF. The full variable domain, rest sourced from reference TRBV19 and TRBJ2-1, is DGGITQSPKYLFRKEGQNVTLSCEQNLNHDAMYWYRQDPGQGLRLIYYSQIVNDFQKGDIAEGYSVSREKKESFPLTVTSAQKNPTAFYLCASSILGGYNEQFFGPGTRLTVL.

The rearrangement joins TRBV28 to TRBJ1-5; D unclear. The ends were cut back, 1 base at V and 5 bases at J, with 6 bases in the middle. The germline V gene has CDR1 MDHEN and CDR2 SYDVKM. There are 13 residues in the CDR3. Here the CDR3 DNA reads TGTGCCAGCAGTTTATTCTCTCATCAGCCCCAGCATTTT. It is translated as CASSLFSHQPQHF.

This clonotype was counted a few times. The gene calls are TRBV18 and TRBJ1-2; D is possibly TRBD1 (5 bases). From germline, CDR1 is KGHSH and CDR2 LQKENI. Trimming pared 0 bases from V and 7 bases from J, leaving 12 bases between. The length of the CDR3 is 14 residues. The CDR3 here is CASSPPNARVGYTF. The CDR3 DNA reads TGTGCCAGCTCACCACCTAATGCCAGGGTTGGCTACACCTTC.

Ten or more counts support this clonotype. The chain employs TRBV7-8 and TRBJ1-3; D is possibly TRBD1 (5 bases). The germline V gene has CDR1 SGHVS and CDR2 FQNEAQ. The CDR3 contains 13 residues. Trimming removed 6 bases at V and 4 bases at J, with 10 bases between. The CDR3 region is CASRTRTGNTIYF. The CDR3, as DNA: TGTGCCAGCAGAACCCGGACAGGAAACACCATATATTTT. Supplemented by reference TRBV7-8 and TRBJ1-3, the full variable domain reads GAGVSQSPRYKVAKRGQDVALRCDPISGHVSLFWYQQALGQGPEFLTYFQNEAQLDKSGLPSDRFFAERPEGSVSTLKIQRTQQEDSAVYLCASRTRTGNTIYFGEGSWLTVV.

The table lists this clonotype with many counts. The J gene is TRBJ2-1, the V gene TRBV20-1, with 11 bases that match TRBD2. Germline loops: CDR1 DFQATT, CDR2 SNEGSKA (reference sequence). This CDR3 is 15 amino acids long. DNA of the CDR3: TGCACCACCAACCCCTCTAGCGGGAGGAGGGATGAGCAGTTCTTC. This codes for CTTNPSSGRRDEQFF.

The table lists this clonotype with many counts. The rearrangement joins TRBV5-1 to TRBJ2-7; D remains unclear. The V gene lost 0 bases and the J gene lost 9 bases, with 19 bases spanning the gap. The CDR3 runs to 15 residues. From germline, CDR1 is SGHRS and CDR2 YFSETQ. Written as DNA, the CDR3 is TGCGCCAGCAGCTTGGCCACTCCTCGCGAAACTCGGCAGTACTTC. This sequence encodes CASSLATPRETRQYF.

This clonotype was counted many times. The V gene is TRBV10-3, the J gene TRBJ1-1; maybe TRBD1 (5 bases). V was clipped by 6 bases and J by 0 bases, with 8 bases between them. Germline V lookup: CDR1 ENHRY, CDR2 SYGVKD. This CDR3 comprises 13 residues. CDR3 in amino acids: CAISAGLNTEAFF. In DNA form, the CDR3 reads TGTGCCATCAGCGCAGGGTTGAACACTGAAGCTTTCTTT.

The chain couples TRBV5-1 to TRBJ2-5, with no clear D. The germline gives CDR1 SGHRS, CDR2 YFSETQ. CDR3 length: 14 amino acids. Trimming removed 0 bases at V and 3 bases at J, with 9 bases between. CDR3 in amino acids: CASSLGHGEETQYF. As DNA, the CDR3 is TGCGCCAGCAGCTTGGGGCACGGAGAAGAGACCCAGTACTTC.

This clonotype came up many times. The V call is TRBV6-5, the J call TRBJ2-6; 10 nucleotides align to TRBD1. CDR3 length: 18 residues. CDR1 and CDR2 (germline): MNHEY, SVGAGI. J gave up 3 bases and V 1 base, and 6 bases lay outside the gene matches. The CDR3 loop reads CASSYFDRGLSGANVLTF. The CDR3 bases are TGTGCCAGCAGTTACTTCGACAGGGGGCTGAGTGGGGCCAACGTCCTGACTTTC.

This sequence joins TRBV7-3 and TRBJ1-1; D unresolved. There are 13 residues in the CDR3. Germline CDR1 SGHTA, CDR2 FQGTGA. Between the trimmed V and J ends, which lost 0 bases and 4 bases, there was a span of 6 bases. Here the CDR3 reads CASSLTSSTEAFF. The CDR3 coding sequence is TGTGCCAGCAGCTTAACATCGAGCACTGAAGCTTTCTTT. Together with reference TRBV7-3 and TRBJ1-1, the CDR3 gives the full variable domain: GAGVSQTPSNKVTEKGKYVELRCDPISGHTALYWYRQSLGQGPEFLIYFQGTGAADDSGLPNDRFFAVRPEGSVSTLKIQRTERGDSAVYLCASSLTSSTEAFFGQGTRLTVV.

This clonotype was seen many times. The chain is built from TRBV4-1 and TRBJ2-7, with TRBD2 matching over 7 bases. Per the germline V gene, CDR1 is MGHRA and CDR2 is YSYEKL. Germline trimming cut 1 base from V and 7 bases from J; bases unmatched to any gene: 10. The CDR3 is 15 residues long. This CDR3 is CASSQVGTMIGEQYF. CDR3 DNA: TGCGCCAGCAGCCAAGTTGGGACTATGATTGGAGAGCAGTACTTC.

This chain links TRBV20-1 with TRBJ1-6; 7 nucleotides line up with TRBD1. Germline lookup yields CDR1 DFQATT and CDR2 SNEGSKA (reference sequence). Trimming cost V 0 bases and J 6 bases; bases outside gene matches: 11. CDR3 size: 17 residues. The DNA of the CDR3 is TGCAGTGCTAGAGATCCAACCCCGGACAGGTCTAATTCACCCCTCCACTTT. Amino acids: CSARDPTPDRSNSPLHF.

Ten or more counts support this clonotype. V gene TRBV3-1 combines with J gene TRBJ1-4; D not certain. V was cut by 4 bases and J by 2 bases, with 11 bases left in between. Germline V gene lookup returns CDR1 LGHDT and CDR2 YNNKEL (reference sequence). The CDR3 has 15 amino acids. CDR3 nucleotide sequence: TGTGCCAGCAGCCCGTCCCCGGCCACTAATGAAAAACTGTTTTTT. Protein sequence: CASSPSPATNEKLFF.

This clonotype was detected ten times or more. The rearrangement uses TRBV20-1 and TRBJ1-2, with D perhaps matching TRBD1 (5 bases). This CDR3 has 14 amino acids. Germline CDR1 DFQATT, CDR2 SNEGSKA (reference sequence). Trimming pared 0 bases from V and 6 bases from J, leaving 14 bases between. The CDR3 spells CSARERGALNGYTF. The CDR3 nucleotides are TGCAGTGCTAGAGAGAGGGGCGCTTTAAATGGCTACACCTTC.

The table lists this clonotype with many counts. V and J are TRBV5-1 and TRBJ2-5, with 7 positions matching TRBD1. V was clipped by 4 bases and J by 5 bases; unmatched bases: 8. The CDR3 is 14 residues long. Germline CDR1 is SGHRS and CDR2 is YFSETQ. The CDR3: CASSRQGIDETQYF. For the CDR3, the DNA is TGCGCCAGCAGCCGACAGGGAATCGATGAGACCCAGTACTTC.

Ten or more counts support this clonotype. The J gene is TRBJ2-3, the V gene TRBV5-1, with D maybe TRBD2 (5 bases). This CDR3 has 15 amino acids. Looked up from germline, CDR1 is SGHRS and CDR2 is YFSETQ. V was pared by 4 bases and J by 4 bases, with 16 bases between. CDR3 bases: TGCGCCAGCAGCCCCGCATTGCTAGCATCAGATACGCAGTATTTT. Translated, it gives CASSPALLASDTQYF.

To note about this clonotype: This could be a read error, since a much larger clone is one nucleotide away. The chain links TRBV7-2 to TRBJ2-7; D is unclear. This CDR3 has 12 residues. V lost 2 bases and J lost 6, with 8 bases in between. Germline loops: CDR1 SGHTA, CDR2 FQGNSA. The CDR3 sequence: CTSSLSVGEQYF. The CDR3 DNA is TGTACCAGCAGCTTATCAGTCGGCGAGCAGTACTTC.

At least ten counts were recorded for this clonotype. This rearrangement joins TRBV6-5 to TRBJ2-7; possible D gene TRBD1, 6 bases. The germline gives CDR1 MNHEY, CDR2 SVGAGI. Trimming cost V 2 bases and J 1 base, with 12 bases left between them. This CDR3 has 15 amino acids. Written as DNA, the CDR3 is TGTGCCAGCAGTTACACAGGGATTGTGTCCTACGAGCAGTACTTC. Encoded protein: CASSYTGIVSYEQYF.

This clonotype was observed many times. V gene TRBV9 combines with J gene TRBJ2-5; 8 bases line up with TRBD1. Germline-derived CDR1 and CDR2 are SGDLS and YYNGEE. With 3 bases clipped from V and 5 bases from J, the junction kept 6 bases outside the gene matches. CDR3 length: 14 amino acids. CDR3 region: CASSGQGAVETQYF. The CDR3 DNA is TGTGCCAGCAGCGGTCAGGGGGCCGTGGAGACCCAGTACTTC. Supplemented by reference TRBV9 and TRBJ2-5, the full variable domain reads DSGVTQTPKHLITATGQRVTLRCSPRSGDLSVYWYQQSLDQGLQFLIQYYNGEERAKGNILERFSAQQFPDLHSELNLSSLELGDSALYFCASSGQGAVETQYFGPGTRLLVL.

This clonotype was recorded a few times. The chain links TRBV7-4 to TRBJ1-5; D is perhaps TRBD1 (5 bases). Trimming stripped 3 bases from V and 4 bases from J, with 13 bases between. Germline V gives CDR1 SGHVT, CDR2 SQSDAQ. The CDR3 length is 15 residues. The CDR3 reads CASSLRDCPNQPQHF. The CDR3 DNA sequence: TGTGCCAGCAGCTTGAGGGACTGTCCGAATCAGCCCCAGCATTTT.

This clonotype was picked up many times. The CDR3 loop is CASRLSSAVKAFF. The CDR3 bases are TGTGCCAGCAGGCTCTCTTCTGCAGTAAAAGCTTTCTTT. The chain is built from TRBV12-3 or TRBV12-4 and TRBJ1-1; D is unclear. CDR3 length: 13 amino acids. V lost 6 bases to trimming and J lost 9 bases, with 17 bases between them.

There are many counts of this clonotype. The chain employs TRBV28 and TRBJ2-7, with D possibly matching TRBD2 (5 bases). The CDR3 runs to 15 residues. Trimming pared 2 bases from V and 7 bases from J, leaving 18 bases between. The germline CDR1 and CDR2 sequences are MDHEN and SYDVKM. CDR3 DNA: TGTGCCAGCAGTTTAAGGTCACTCGGCCCGGGAGAGCAGTACTTC. It yields the protein CASSLRSLGPGEQYF.

This clonotype has ten or more counts. The genes are TRBV6-5 and TRBJ2-7; TRBD1 aligns across 7 bases. V dropped 7 bases and J dropped 4; count of bases not matched to a gene: 10. The CDR3 contains 14 residues. The germline gives CDR1 MNHEY, CDR2 SVGAGI. CDR3 DNA sequence: TGTGCCAGCAACCCGGGACAGAACCTTTACGAGCAGTACTTC. As protein: CASNPGQNLYEQYF.